The clone carrying this T cell receptor (beta chain) was picked up a small number of times. Its target is not known. TCR beta CDR3 regions were amplified from RNA. A first-round RT-PCR of the TCR CDR3 used the HTBI primer set. One entry per CDR3 protein results from TCRdb running MiXCR on the multiplex PCR reads. The sample has more than 350,000 distinct CDR3 sequences, approximately 14% seen once. The sample originates from a study of T cells in Graves' hyperthyroidism and ophthalmopathy. Ophthalmopathy in the patients scored at least 3 on Clinical Activity Score and at least 4 on NOSPECS grade, lasting under 3 months. Thyroid ultrasound and orbital computed tomography, with clinical symptoms and serum thyroxine and TRAb, informed diagnoses. CDR1 PRHDT and CDR2 FYEKMQ come from the germline V gene (reference sequence). Trimming took 7 bases from V and 3 from J, leaving 13 bases between them. The CDR3 length is 14 residues.

Broader study findings: A median around 5.9 months before onset, the model predicted ophthalmopathy. Most thyroid clonotypes with frequency above 0.001 were detected in blood.

The chain has TRBV13 and TRBJ2-1; the D is unclear. The origin of this receptor is a woman between 55 and 75 years old with Graves' ophthalmopathy. Material for sequencing was blood. The CDR3 DNA sequence: TGTGCCAGCATCCAAAAGCGCGACTACAATGAGCAGTTCTTC. Its protein product is CASIQKRDYNEQFF.